This note documents a single T cell receptor (beta chain) sequence. This entry is derived from a study of shared clonotypes between healthy human individuals. Each replicate PCR on the sorted subsets used 200 ng DNA (around 30,000 T cell genomes). TCRdb keeps only in-frame clones here, not all; method: immunoSEQ multiplex PCR. The sample consists of around 2.3 million clones, around 95% of them appearing once. The sample comprised naive CD4+ T cells sorted from blood. Subset meaning: CD45RA+ positively selected. This sequence was found in a man aged 18 to 30 in good health.

The CDR3 coding sequence is TGTGCCAGCAGCGCCCGACAGGGTCCCAACAACTATGGCTACACCTTC. Encoded protein: CASSARQGPNNYGYTF. The chain carries TRBV11-1 and TRBJ1-2; TRBD1 matches at 7 bases. The length of the CDR3 is 16 residues. The germline CDR1 and CDR2 sequences are SGHAT and FQDESV (reference sequence). Trimming took 5 bases from V and 2 from J; bases not matched to a gene: 11.